These T cell receptor beta chains were read from a single sample in a study of T cell responses to AZD1222 COVID-19 vaccine. Here immunoSEQ multiplex PCR was the method, and the copy in TCRdb shows in-frame clones only, minus some. The sample comprises 150,000 to 200,000 clones, around 90% of which are singletons, and less than 4% rests with the top ten. The source was peripheral blood, collected 28 days after the second dose of the MenACWY control vaccine. All receptors come from an adult who received the MenACWY meningococcal vaccine as a control. Both conserved end residues are part of each CDR3. The order of the fields is clone size, V gene, D gene, J gene, CDR3 protein, CDR3 DNA. D genes are given only for firm matches. The size entry is marked missing in some rows and otherwise reads once, few, many or a size class.

>NA|TRBV19|NA|TRBJ2-1
CASRQIGGVYNEQFF
TGTGCCAGTAGGCAGATCGGGGGAGTTTACAATGAGCAGTTCTTC
>NA|TRBV15|NA|TRBJ2-6
CATSRATGSGANVLTF
TGTGCCACCAGCAGAGCCACAGGGTCTGGGGCCAACGTCCTGACTTTC
>NA|TRBV7-2|NA|TRBJ1-2
CASSPDWGTYGYTF
TGTGCCAGCAGCCCCGACTGGGGGACCTATGGCTACACCTTC
>once|TRBV6-4|NA|TRBJ1-4
CATNPGKTHEKLFF
TGTGCCACTAATCCGGGGAAGACACATGAAAAACTGTTTTTT
>NA|TRBV18|NA|TRBJ2-5
CASSPYVPQETQYF
TGTGCCAGCTCACCATATGTCCCACAAGAGACCCAGTACTTC
>NA|TRBV18|NA|TRBJ1-3
CASSSWDFSGNTIYF
TGTGCCAGCTCTTCTTGGGACTTCTCTGGAAACACCATATATTTT
>NA|TRBV12-3/TRBV12-4|NA|TRBJ1-1
CASSLQGWTEAFF
TGTGCCAGCAGTTTACAGGGATGGACTGAAGCTTTCTTT
>NA|TRBV28|TRBD2|TRBJ2-1
CASSPYFGGSSYNEQFF
TGTGCCAGCAGCCCCTATTTTGGCGGGAGCTCCTACAATGAGCAGTTCTTC
>once|TRBV7-2|NA|TRBJ2-1
CASSFRQGLGVDEQFF
TGTGCCAGCAGCTTTAGGCAGGGGCTAGGGGTCGATGAGCAGTTCTTC
>once|TRBV30|NA|TRBJ1-5
CAWSTRRGSGNQPQHF
TGTGCCTGGAGTACCCGGCGGGGCAGCGGCAATCAGCCCCAGCATTTT
>NA|TRBV5-8|TRBD1|TRBJ2-2
CASSARDRAVPGELFF
TGTGCCAGCAGCGCCCGGGACAGGGCCGTCCCCGGGGAGCTGTTTTTT
>NA|TRBV5-1|TRBD1|TRBJ1-4
CASSVDRAGEKLFF
TGCGCCAGCAGCGTCGACAGGGCGGGGGAAAAACTGTTTTTT
>NA|TRBV30|NA|TRBJ1-5
CAWSRQSNQPQHF
TGTGCCTGGAGCCGTCAGAGCAATCAGCCCCAGCATTTT
>NA|TRBV4-1|TRBD2|TRBJ2-7
CASSLPGLAGGPPGEQYF
TGCGCCAGCTCTCTTCCGGGACTAGCGGGAGGCCCACCGGGCGAGCAGTACTTC
>NA|TRBV19|TRBD2|TRBJ2-5
CASRASGQETQYF
TGTGCCAGTAGAGCTAGCGGACAAGAGACCCAGTACTTC
>NA|TRBV4-1|TRBD1|TRBJ2-1
CASRHLLGTGDSYNEQFF
TGCGCCAGCAGACATTTGCTCGGGACAGGGGACTCCTACAATGAGCAGTTCTTC
>NA|TRBV25-1|TRBD1|TRBJ2-2
CASGSGTGSLGTGELFF
TGTGCCAGCGGCTCCGGGACAGGATCGTTGGGCACCGGGGAGCTGTTTTTT
>NA|TRBV19|TRBD1|TRBJ1-1
CASSQRTGDTEAFF
TGTGCCAGTAGCCAACGGACAGGAGACACTGAAGCTTTCTTT
>NA|TRBV3-1/TRBV3-2|NA|TRBJ2-1
CASPGPLRFF
TGTGCCAGCCCCGGACCACTGAGATTCTTC
>NA|TRBV11-3|NA|TRBJ1-1
CASSPGKGILNTEAFF
TGTGCCAGCAGCCCGGGAAAGGGGATCTTGAACACTGAAGCTTTCTTT
>NA|TRBV12-3/TRBV12-4|TRBD2|TRBJ2-2
CASRKREAGELFF
TGTGCCAGCCGGAAGCGGGAGGCCGGGGAGCTGTTTTTT
>NA|TRBV5-1|NA|TRBJ1-1
CASSLPERVTAFF
TGCGCCAGCAGCCTACCGGAAAGGGTGACAGCTTTCTTT
>NA|TRBV7-3|NA|TRBJ1-1
CASSLIPRGLPNTEAFF
TGTGCCAGCAGCTTAATCCCAAGGGGCCTCCCCAACACTGAAGCTTTCTTT
>NA|TRBV30|NA|TRBJ1-2
CAWSTGAYGYTF
TGTGCCTGGAGCACAGGCGCCTATGGCTACACCTTC
>once|TRBV28|TRBD1|TRBJ1-2
CASSKDRGGYTF
TGTGCCAGCAGTAAAGACAGGGGTGGCTACACCTTC
>NA|TRBV27|TRBD1|TRBJ1-6
CASSDRGSSYNSPLHF
TGTGCCAGCAGTGACAGGGGAAGCTCCTATAATTCACCCCTCCACTTT
>NA|TRBV11-3|TRBD2|TRBJ2-7
CASSLTSGNYEQYF
TGTGCCAGCAGTTTAACTAGCGGGAACTACGAGCAGTACTTC
>once|TRBV7-3|TRBD1|TRBJ2-5
CASSRDSQETQYF
TGTGCCAGCAGCCGGGACAGCCAAGAGACCCAGTACTTC
>few|TRBV19|TRBD2|TRBJ2-7
CASSAGLAGGPRNF
TGTGCCAGTAGTGCAGGACTAGCGGGAGGCCCGCGGAACTTC
>NA|TRBV7-3|NA|TRBJ2-3
CASSLEGFTDTQYF
TGTGCCAGCAGCTTAGAGGGATTCACAGATACGCAGTATTTT
>NA|TRBV11-2|NA|TRBJ2-1
CASSLGAPADEQFF
TGTGCCAGCAGCTTAGGAGCCCCAGCCGATGAGCAGTTCTTC
>NA|TRBV19|TRBD2|TRBJ2-7
CASSVGLAGETEQYF
TGTGCCAGTAGTGTGGGACTAGCGGGAGAGACCGAGCAGTACTTC
>NA|TRBV2|NA|TRBJ2-3
CASSEVDSSTDTQYF
TGTGCCAGCAGTGAGGTGGACAGTAGCACAGATACGCAGTATTTT
>NA|TRBV24-1|NA|TRBJ1-2
CATSDFRQDNYGYTF
TGTGCCACCAGTGATTTCCGGCAGGACAACTATGGCTACACCTTC
>NA|TRBV14|NA|TRBJ2-7
CASSQRNRGRGEQYF
TGTGCCAGCAGCCAGAGGAATCGAGGGAGGGGGGAGCAGTACTTC
>NA|TRBV7-6|NA|TRBJ1-1
CASSLFPLEGGTEAFF
TGTGCCAGCAGCTTGTTCCCCCTTGAGGGGGGCACTGAAGCTTTCTTT
>NA|TRBV5-1|NA|TRBJ2-2
CASSFFDRGSGELFF
TGCGCCAGCAGCTTCTTTGACAGAGGGTCCGGGGAGCTGTTTTTT
>NA|TRBV12-3/TRBV12-4|NA|TRBJ2-1
CASSLTARDEQFF
TGTGCCAGCAGTTTAACGGCTCGCGATGAGCAGTTCTTC
>NA|TRBV6-2/TRBV6-3|NA|TRBJ2-7
CASSYLTGSYEQYF
TGTGCCAGCAGTTACCTTACCGGCTCCTACGAGCAGTACTTC
>NA|TRBV10-1|NA|TRBJ2-5
CASSSDQETQYF
TGCGCCAGTTCTAGCGATCAAGAGACCCAGTACTTC
>NA|TRBV5-1|NA|TRBJ2-1
CASSLSEWNEQFF
TGCGCCAGCAGCTTGTCGGAGTGGAATGAGCAGTTCTTC
>few|TRBV4-1|TRBD1|TRBJ2-7
CASSQGQAYEQYF
TGCGCCAGCAGCCAGGGACAGGCCTACGAGCAGTACTTC
>NA|TRBV6-4|NA|TRBJ1-1
CASSSGRVTEAFF
TGTGCCAGCAGTTCCGGCAGGGTAACTGAAGCTTTCTTT
>NA|TRBV28|NA|TRBJ1-3
CASSGFREVREDTIYF
TGTGCCAGCAGTGGGTTCCGAGAGGTCCGGGAAGACACCATATATTTT
>NA|TRBV7-8|TRBD2|TRBJ2-1
CASSLVSGRASVEQFF
TGTGCCAGCAGCTTAGTGAGCGGGAGGGCCAGTGTTGAGCAGTTCTTC
>NA|TRBV4-2|NA|TRBJ2-6
CASSQGLGGGGANVLTF
TGTGCCAGCAGCCAAGGGCTGGGGGGAGGCGGGGCCAACGTCCTGACTTTC
>NA|TRBV7-9|TRBD2|TRBJ2-5
CASSVGLAGTETQYF
TGTGCCAGCAGCGTCGGACTAGCGGGAACAGAGACCCAGTACTTC